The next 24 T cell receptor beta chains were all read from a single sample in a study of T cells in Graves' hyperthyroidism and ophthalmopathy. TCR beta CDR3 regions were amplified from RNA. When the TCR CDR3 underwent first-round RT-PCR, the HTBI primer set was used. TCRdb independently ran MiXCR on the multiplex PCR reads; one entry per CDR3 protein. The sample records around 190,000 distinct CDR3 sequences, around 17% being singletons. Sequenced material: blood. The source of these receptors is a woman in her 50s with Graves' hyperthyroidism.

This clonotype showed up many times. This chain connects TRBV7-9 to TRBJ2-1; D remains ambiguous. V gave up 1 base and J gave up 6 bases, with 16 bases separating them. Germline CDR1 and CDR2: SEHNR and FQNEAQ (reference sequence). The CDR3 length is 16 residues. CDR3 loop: CASSLGVSQVSNEQFF. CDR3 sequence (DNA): TGTGCCAGCAGCTTAGGTGTTAGCCAGGTTTCCAATGAGCAGTTCTTC.

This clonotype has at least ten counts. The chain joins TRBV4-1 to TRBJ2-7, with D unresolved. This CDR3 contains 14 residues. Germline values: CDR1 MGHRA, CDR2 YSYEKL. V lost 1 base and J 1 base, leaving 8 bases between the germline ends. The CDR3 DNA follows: TGCGCCAGCAGCCAAGTTCTTGAATCCTACGAGCAGTACTTC. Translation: CASSQVLESYEQYF.

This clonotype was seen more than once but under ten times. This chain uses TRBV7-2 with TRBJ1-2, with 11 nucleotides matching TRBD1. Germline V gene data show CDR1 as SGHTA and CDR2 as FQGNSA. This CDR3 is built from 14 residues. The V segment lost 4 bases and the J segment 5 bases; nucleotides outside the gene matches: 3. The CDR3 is CASSSGQGGYGYTF. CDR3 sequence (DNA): TGTGCCAGCAGCTCGGGACAGGGGGGATATGGCTACACCTTC.

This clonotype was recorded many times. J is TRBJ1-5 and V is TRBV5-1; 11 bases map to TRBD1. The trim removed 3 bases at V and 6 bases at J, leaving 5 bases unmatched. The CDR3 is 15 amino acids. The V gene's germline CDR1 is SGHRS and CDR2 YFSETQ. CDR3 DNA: TGCGCCAGCAGCTCAGGACAGGGGGCTTTTCAGCCCCAGCATTTT. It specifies CASSSGQGAFQPQHF.

The CDR3 loop is CASSLVPDGEAFF. CDR3 in DNA: TGTGCCAGCAGCTTAGTCCCCGACGGTGAAGCTTTCTTT. V and J are TRBV11-2 and TRBJ1-1; no clear D gene. Germline CDR1 is SGHAT and CDR2 is FQNNGV. The CDR3 runs 13 residues. Between the trimmed V and J ends, which lost 1 base and 7 bases, there was a span of 10 bases.

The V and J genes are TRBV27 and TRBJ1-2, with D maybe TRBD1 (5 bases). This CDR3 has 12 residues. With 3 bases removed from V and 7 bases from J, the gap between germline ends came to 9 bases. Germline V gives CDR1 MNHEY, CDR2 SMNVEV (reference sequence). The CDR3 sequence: CASSFRGGGYTF. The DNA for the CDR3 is TGTGCCAGCAGTTTTAGGGGCGGTGGCTACACCTTC.

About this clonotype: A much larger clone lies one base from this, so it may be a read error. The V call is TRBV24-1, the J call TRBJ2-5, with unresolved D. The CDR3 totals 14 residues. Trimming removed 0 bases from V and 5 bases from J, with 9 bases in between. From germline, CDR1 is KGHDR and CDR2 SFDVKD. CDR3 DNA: TGTGCCACCAGTGATTTGGAGGTCTCGGAGACCCAGTACTTC. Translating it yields CATSDLEVSETQYF.

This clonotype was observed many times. The CDR3 DNA is TGTGCCAGCAGCACTAGCGGGAGATTATATGAGCAGTTCTTC. Amino acid sequence: CASSTSGRLYEQFF. The genes are TRBV27 and TRBJ2-1; 11 bases are a match to TRBD2. V dropped 6 bases and J dropped 8; count of bases not matched to a gene: 6. The germline V gene has CDR1 MNHEY and CDR2 SMNVEV (reference sequence). This CDR3 is built from 14 residues.

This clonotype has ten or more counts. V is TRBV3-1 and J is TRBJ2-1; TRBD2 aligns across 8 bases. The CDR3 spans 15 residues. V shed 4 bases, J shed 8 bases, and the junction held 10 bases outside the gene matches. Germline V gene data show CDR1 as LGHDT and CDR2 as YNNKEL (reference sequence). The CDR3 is CASSLSFGGGYEQFF. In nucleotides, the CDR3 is TGTGCCAGCAGCCTCTCCTTTGGCGGGGGGTATGAGCAGTTCTTC.

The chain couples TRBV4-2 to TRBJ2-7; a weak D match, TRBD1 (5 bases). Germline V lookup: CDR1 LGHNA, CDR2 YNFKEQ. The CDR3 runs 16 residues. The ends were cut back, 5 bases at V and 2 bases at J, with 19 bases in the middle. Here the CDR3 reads CASSDRMGATPYEQYF. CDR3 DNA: TGTGCCAGCAGCGACAGAATGGGTGCCACCCCCTACGAGCAGTACTTC.

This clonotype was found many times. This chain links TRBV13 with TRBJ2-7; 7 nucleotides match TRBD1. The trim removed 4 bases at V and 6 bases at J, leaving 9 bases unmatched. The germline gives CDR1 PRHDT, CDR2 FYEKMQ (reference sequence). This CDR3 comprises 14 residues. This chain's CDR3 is CASSSRDSRIEQYF. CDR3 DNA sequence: TGTGCCAGCAGCTCACGGGACAGTAGAATCGAGCAGTACTTC. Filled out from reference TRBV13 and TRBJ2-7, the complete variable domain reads AAGVIQSPRHLIKEKRETATLKCYPIPRHDTVYWYQQGPGQDPQFLISFYEKMQSDKGSIPDRFSAQQFSDYHSELNMSSLELGDSALYFCASSSRDSRIEQYFGPGTRLTVT.

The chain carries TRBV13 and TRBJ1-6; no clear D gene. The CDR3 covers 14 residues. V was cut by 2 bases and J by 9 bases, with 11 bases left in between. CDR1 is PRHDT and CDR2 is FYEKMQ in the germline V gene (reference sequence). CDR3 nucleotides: TGTGCCAGCAGCTTATCTGGGGTTGGTTCACCCCTCCACTTT. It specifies CASSLSGVGSPLHF. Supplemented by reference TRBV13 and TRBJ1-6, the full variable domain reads AAGVIQSPRHLIKEKRETATLKCYPIPRHDTVYWYQQGPGQDPQFLISFYEKMQSDKGSIPDRFSAQQFSDYHSELNMSSLELGDSALYFCASSLSGVGSPLHFGNGTRLTVT.

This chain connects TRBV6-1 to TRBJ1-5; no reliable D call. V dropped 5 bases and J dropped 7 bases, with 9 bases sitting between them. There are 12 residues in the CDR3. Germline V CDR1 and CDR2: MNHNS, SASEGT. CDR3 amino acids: CASSPPQQPQHF. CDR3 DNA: TGTGCCAGCAGTCCTCCACAACAGCCCCAGCATTTT.

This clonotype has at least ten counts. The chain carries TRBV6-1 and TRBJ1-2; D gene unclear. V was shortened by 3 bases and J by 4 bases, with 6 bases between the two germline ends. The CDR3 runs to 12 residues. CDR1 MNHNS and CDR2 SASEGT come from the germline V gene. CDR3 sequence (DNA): TGTGCCAGCAGTGATTGGGTCTATGGCTACACCTTC. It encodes CASSDWVYGYTF.

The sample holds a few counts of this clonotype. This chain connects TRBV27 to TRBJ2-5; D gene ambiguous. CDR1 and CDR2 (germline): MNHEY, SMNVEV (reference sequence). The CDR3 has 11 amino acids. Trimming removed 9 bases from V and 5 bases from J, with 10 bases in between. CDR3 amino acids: CASGSWETQYF. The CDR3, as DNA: TGTGCCAGTGGGTCTTGGGAGACCCAGTACTTC.

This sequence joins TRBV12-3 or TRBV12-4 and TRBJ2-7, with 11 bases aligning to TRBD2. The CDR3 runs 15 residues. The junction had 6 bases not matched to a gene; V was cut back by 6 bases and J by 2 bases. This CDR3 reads CASSRGLAETYEQYF. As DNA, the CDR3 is TGTGCCAGCAGCAGGGGACTAGCGGAGACCTACGAGCAGTACTTC.

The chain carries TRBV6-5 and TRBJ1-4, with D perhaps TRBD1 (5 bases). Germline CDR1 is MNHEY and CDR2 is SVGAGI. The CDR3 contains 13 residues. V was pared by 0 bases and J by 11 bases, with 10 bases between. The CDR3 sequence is CASSYSTDGKLFF. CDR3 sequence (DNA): TGTGCCAGCAGTTACTCGACAGATGGGAAACTGTTTTTT.

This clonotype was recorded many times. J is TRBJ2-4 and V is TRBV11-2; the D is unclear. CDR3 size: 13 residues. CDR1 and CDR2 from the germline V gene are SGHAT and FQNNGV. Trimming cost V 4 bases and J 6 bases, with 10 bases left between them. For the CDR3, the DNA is TGTGCCAGCAGCTCCTACAGAGTAAACATTCAGTACTTC. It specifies CASSSYRVNIQYF.

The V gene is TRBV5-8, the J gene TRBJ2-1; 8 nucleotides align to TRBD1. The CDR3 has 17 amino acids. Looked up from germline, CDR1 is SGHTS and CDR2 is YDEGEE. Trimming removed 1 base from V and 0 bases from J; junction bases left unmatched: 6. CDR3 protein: CASSLYFTGGSYNEQFF. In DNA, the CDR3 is TGTGCCAGCAGCTTGTATTTCACAGGGGGCTCCTACAATGAGCAGTTCTTC.

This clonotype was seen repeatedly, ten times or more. Here the CDR3 reads CASSEIGTSGYEQYF. Written as DNA, the CDR3 is TGTGCCAGCAGCGAAATCGGGACTAGCGGTTACGAGCAGTACTTC. The chain is built from TRBV11-2 and TRBJ2-7; 11 bases fit TRBD2. After removal of 5 bases from V and 4 bases from J, the junction contained 7 bases not matched to a gene. The CDR3 runs to 15 residues. Germline lookup yields CDR1 SGHAT and CDR2 FQNNGV.

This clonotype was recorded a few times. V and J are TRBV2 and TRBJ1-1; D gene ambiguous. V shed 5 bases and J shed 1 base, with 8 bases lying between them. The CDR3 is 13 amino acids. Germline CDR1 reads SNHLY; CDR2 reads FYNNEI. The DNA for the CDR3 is TGTGCCAGCAGTACCCATAGGAACACTGAAGCTTTCTTT. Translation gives CASSTHRNTEAFF.

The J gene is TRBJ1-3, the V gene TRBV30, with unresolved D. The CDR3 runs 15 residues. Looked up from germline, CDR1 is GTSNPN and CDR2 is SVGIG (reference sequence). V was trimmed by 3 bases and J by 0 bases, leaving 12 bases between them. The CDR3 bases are TGTGCCTGGAGAGGCGCCGGGTACTCTGGAAACACCATATATTTT. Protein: CAWRGAGYSGNTIYF.

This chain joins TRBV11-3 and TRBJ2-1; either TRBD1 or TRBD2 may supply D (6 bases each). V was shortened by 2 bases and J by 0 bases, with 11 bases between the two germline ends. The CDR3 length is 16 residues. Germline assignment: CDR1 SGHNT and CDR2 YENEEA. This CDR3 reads CASSLYGGLSYNEQFF. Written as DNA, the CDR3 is TGTGCCAGCAGCTTATATGGGGGGCTCTCCTACAATGAGCAGTTCTTC.

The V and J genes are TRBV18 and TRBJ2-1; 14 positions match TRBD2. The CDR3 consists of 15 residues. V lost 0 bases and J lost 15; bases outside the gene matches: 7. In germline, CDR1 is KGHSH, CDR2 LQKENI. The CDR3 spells CASSPPGLAGGRGFF. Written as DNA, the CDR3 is TGTGCCAGCTCACCACCAGGACTAGCGGGAGGCCGAGGGTTCTTC. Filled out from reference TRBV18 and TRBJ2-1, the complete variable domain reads NAGVMQNPRHLVRRRGQEARLRCSPMKGHSHVYWYRQLPEEGLKFMVYLQKENIIDESGMPKERFSAEFPKEGPSILRIQQVVRGDSAAYFCASSPPGLAGGRGFFGPGTRLTVL.